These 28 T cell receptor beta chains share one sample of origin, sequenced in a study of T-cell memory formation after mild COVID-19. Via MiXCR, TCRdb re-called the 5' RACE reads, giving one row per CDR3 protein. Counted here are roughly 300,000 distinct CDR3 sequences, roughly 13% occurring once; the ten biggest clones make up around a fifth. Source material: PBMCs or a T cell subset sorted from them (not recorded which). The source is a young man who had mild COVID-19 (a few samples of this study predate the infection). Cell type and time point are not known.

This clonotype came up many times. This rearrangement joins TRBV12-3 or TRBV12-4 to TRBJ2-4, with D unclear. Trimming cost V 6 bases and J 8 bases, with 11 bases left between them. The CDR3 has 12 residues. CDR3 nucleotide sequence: TGTGCCAGCAGCGTGATTCGGGACATTCAGTACTTC. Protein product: CASSVIRDIQYF.

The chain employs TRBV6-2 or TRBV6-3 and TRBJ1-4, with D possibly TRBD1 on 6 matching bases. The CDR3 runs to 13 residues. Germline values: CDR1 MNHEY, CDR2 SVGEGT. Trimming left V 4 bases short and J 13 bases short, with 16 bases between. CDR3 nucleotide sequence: TGTGCCAGCAGTTCGGGAACCCCGGACAGACTGTTTTTT. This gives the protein CASSSGTPDRLFF.

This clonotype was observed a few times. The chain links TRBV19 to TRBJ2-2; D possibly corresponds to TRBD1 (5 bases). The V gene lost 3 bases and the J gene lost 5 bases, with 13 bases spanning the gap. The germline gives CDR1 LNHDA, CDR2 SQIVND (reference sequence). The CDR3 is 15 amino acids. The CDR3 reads CASSMGQGRTGELFF. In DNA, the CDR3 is TGTGCCAGTAGTATGGGCCAGGGTCGAACCGGGGAGCTGTTTTTT.

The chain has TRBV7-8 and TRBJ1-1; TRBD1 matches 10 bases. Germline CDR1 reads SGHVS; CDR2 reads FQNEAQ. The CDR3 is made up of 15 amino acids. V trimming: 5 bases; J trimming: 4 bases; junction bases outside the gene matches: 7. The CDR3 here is CASSHRWTGGTEAFF. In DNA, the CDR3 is TGTGCCAGCAGCCACCGATGGACAGGGGGCACTGAAGCTTTCTTT.

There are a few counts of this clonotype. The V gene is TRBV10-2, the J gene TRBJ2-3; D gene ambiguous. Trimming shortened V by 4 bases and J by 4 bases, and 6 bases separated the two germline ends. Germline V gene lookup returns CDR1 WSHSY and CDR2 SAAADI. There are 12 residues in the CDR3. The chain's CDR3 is CASSVRADTQYF. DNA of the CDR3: TGCGCCAGCAGTGTCCGGGCAGATACGCAGTATTTT.

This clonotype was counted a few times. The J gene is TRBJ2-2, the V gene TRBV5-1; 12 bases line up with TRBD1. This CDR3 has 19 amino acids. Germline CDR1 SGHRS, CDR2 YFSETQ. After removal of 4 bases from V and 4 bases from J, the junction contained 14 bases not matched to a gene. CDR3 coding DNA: TGCGCCAGCAGCCATAAAATCGGGACAGGGGGCCTTGGCACCGGGGAGCTGTTTTTT. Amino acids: CASSHKIGTGGLGTGELFF.

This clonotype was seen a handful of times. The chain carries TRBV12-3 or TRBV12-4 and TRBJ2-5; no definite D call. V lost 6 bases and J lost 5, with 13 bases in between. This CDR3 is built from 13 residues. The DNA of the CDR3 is TGTGCCAGCAGGAGGAGCGATCGTGAGACCCAGTACTTC. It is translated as CASRRSDRETQYF.

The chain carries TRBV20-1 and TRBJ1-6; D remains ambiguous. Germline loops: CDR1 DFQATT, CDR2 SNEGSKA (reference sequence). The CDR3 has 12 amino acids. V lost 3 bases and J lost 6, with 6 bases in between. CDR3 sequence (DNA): TGCAGTGCTAGTCGGATTAATTCACCCCTCCACTTT. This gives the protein CSASRINSPLHF.

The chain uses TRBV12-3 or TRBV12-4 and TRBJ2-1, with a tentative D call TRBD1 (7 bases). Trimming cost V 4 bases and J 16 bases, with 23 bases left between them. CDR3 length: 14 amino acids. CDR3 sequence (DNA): TGTGCCAGCAGTTCAGGGGGAGGCAATGAGCAGCTCTTCTTC. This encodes CASSSGGGNEQLFF.

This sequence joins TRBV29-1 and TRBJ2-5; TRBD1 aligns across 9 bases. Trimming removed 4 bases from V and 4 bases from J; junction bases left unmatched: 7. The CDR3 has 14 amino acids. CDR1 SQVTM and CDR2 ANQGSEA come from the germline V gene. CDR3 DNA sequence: TGCAGCGTTGGGGCTGGGACAGGGATAGAGACCCAGTACTTC. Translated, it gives CSVGAGTGIETQYF.

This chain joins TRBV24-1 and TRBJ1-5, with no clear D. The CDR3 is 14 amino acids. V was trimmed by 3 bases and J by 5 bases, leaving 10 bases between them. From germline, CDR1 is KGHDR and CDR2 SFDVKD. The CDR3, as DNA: TGTGCCACCAGTGATCCGAGAGGATATCAGCCCCAGCATTTT. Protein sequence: CATSDPRGYQPQHF.

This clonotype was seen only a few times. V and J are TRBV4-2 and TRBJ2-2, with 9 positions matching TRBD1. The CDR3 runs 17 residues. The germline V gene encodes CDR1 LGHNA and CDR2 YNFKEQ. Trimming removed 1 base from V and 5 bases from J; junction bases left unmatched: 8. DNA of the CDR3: TGTGCCAGCAGCCAAGCTCGCGACAGGGGGTGGACCGGGGAGCTGTTTTTT. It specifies CASSQARDRGWTGELFF.

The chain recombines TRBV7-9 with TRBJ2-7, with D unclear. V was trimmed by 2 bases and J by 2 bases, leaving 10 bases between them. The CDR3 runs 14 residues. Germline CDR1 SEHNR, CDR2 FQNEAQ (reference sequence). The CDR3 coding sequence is TGTGCCAGCAGCTTACGTCGAAGCCCCTACGAGCAGTACGTC. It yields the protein CASSLRRSPYEQYV.

The CDR3 DNA is TGTGCCAGCCGTCGGGACAGCTTTTCCTACGAGCAGTACTTC. Protein sequence: CASRRDSFSYEQYF. V usage is TRBV3-1 and J usage is TRBJ2-7; 7 nucleotides line up with TRBD1. The germline gives CDR1 LGHDT, CDR2 YNNKEL (reference sequence). Trimming at V came to 8 bases and at J to 1 base, leaving 8 bases not matched to a gene. The CDR3 spans 14 residues.

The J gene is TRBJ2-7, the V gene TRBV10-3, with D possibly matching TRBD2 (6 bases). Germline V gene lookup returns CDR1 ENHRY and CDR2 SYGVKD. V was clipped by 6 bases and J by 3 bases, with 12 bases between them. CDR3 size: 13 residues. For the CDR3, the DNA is TGTGCCATCAGCGTGCTCGGGGGCTACGAGCAGTACTTC. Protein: CAISVLGGYEQYF.

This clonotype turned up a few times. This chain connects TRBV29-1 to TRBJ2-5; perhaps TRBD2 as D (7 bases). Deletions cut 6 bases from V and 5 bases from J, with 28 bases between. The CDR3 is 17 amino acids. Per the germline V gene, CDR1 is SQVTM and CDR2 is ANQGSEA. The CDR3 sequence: CSVAGVGGQRSGETQYF. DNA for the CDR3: TGCAGCGTCGCGGGGGTCGGGGGACAACGGAGTGGGGAGACCCAGTACTTC.

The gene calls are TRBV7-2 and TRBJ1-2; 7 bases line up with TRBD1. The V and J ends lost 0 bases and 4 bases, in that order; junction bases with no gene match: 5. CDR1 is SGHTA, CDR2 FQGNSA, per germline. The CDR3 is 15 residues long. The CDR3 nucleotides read TGTGCCAGCAGCTTAGCCTCTGACAGGGCCTATGGCTACACCTTC. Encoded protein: CASSLASDRAYGYTF.

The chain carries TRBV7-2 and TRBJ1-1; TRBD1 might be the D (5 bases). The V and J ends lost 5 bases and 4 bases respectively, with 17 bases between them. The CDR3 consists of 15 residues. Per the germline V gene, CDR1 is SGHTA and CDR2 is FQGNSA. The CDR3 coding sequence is TGTGCCAGCAGCCCAACGTACAGGTTCCTCACTGAAGCTTTCTTT. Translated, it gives CASSPTYRFLTEAFF.

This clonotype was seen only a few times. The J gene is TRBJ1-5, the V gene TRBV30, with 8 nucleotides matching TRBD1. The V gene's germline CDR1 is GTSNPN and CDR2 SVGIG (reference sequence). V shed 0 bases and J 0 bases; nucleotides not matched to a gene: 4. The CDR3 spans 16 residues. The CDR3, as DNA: TGTGCCTGGAGTGTCGGGACAGGCCTTAGCAATCAGCCCCAGCATTTT. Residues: CAWSVGTGLSNQPQHF.

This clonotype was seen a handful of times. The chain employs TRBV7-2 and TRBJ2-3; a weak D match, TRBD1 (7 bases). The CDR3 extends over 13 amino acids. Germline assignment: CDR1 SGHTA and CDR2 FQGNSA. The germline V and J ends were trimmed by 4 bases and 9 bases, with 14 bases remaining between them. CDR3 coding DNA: TGTGCCAGCAGCTACAACAGGGGAGGAACGCAGTATTTT. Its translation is CASSYNRGGTQYF.

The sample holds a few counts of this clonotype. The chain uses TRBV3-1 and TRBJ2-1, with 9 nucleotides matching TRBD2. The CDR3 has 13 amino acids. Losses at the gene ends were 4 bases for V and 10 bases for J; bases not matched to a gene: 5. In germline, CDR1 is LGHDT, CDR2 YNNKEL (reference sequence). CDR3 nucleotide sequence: TGTGCCAGCAGCCTAGCGGGGGTCTGGGAGCAGTTCTTC. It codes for CASSLAGVWEQFF.

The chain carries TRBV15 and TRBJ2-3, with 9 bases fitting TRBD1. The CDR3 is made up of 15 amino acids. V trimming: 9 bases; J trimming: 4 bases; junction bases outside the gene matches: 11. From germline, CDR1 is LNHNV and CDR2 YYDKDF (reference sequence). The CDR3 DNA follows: TGTGCCACGGGCCTTAACAGGGGGCACGCAGATACGCAGTATTTT. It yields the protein CATGLNRGHADTQYF. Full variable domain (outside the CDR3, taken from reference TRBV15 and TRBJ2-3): DAMVIQNPRYQVTQFGKPVTLSCSQTLNHNVMYWYQQKSSQAPKLLFHYYDKDFNNEADTPDNFQSRRPNTSFCFLDIRSPGLGDTAMYLCATGLNRGHADTQYFGPGTRLTVL.

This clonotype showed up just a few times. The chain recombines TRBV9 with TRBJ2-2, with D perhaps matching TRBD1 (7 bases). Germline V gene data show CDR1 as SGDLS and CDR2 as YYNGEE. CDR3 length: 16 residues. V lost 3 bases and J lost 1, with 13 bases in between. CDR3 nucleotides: TGTGCCAGCAGCGGCGGGACAGCCCTGAACACCGGGGAGCTGTTTTTT. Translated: CASSGGTALNTGELFF.

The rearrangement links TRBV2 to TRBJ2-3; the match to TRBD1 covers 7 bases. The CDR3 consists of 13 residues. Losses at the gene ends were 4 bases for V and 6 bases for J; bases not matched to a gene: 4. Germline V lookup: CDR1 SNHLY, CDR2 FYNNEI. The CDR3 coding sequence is TGTGCCAGCAGTGGGGACAGACGCGATACGCAGTATTTT. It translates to CASSGDRRDTQYF.

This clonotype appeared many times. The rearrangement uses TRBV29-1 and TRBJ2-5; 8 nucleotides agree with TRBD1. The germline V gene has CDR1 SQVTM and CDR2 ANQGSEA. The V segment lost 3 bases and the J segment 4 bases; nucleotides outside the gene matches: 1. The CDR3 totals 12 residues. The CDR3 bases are TGCAGCGTTGATGGACAGGGAGAGACCCAGTACTTC. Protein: CSVDGQGETQYF.

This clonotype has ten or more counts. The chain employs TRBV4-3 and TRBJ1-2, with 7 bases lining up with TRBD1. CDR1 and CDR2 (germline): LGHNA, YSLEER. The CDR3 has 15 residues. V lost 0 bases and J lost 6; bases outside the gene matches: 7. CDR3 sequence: CASSQERGGADGYTF. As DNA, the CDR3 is TGCGCCAGCAGCCAAGAGAGAGGGGGCGCGGATGGCTACACCTTC.

Written as DNA, the CDR3 is TGTGCCAGCACTGAACGGGGGAAGATACATGGCTACACCTTC. This encodes CASTERGKIHGYTF. The V and J genes are TRBV12-3 or TRBV12-4 and TRBJ1-2, with D possibly being TRBD1 (5 bases). The CDR3 is made up of 14 amino acids. Trimming stripped 7 bases from V and 6 bases from J, with 18 bases between.

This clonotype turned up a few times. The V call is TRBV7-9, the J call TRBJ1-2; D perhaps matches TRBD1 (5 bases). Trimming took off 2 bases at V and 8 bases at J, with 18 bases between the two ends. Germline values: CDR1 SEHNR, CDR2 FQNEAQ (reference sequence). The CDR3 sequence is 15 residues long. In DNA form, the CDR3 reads TGTGCCAGCAGCTTATTGACCGGGACCGCTAGAGGCTACACCTTC. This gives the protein CASSLLTGTARGYTF.